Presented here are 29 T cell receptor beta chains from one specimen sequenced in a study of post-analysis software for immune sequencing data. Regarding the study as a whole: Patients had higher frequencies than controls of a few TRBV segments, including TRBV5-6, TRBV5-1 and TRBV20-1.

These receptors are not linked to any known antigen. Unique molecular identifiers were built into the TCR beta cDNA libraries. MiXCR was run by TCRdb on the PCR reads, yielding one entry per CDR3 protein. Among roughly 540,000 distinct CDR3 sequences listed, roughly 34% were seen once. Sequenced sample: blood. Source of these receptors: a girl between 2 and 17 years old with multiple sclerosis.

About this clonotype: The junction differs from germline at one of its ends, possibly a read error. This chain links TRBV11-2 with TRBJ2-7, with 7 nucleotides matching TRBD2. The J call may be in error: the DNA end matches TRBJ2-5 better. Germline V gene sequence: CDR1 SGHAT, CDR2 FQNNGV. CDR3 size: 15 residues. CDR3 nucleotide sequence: TGTGTCAGCAGGCGGATCCAAGGGAGGGAAGAGACCCAGTACTTC. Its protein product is CVSRRIQGREETQYF.

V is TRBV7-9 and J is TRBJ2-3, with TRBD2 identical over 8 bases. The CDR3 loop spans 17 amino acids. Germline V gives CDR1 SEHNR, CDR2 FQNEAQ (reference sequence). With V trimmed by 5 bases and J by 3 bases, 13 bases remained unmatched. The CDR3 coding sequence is TGTGCCAGCAGCCTAAGACCGGGACTAGGAAGGACAGATACGCAGTATTTT. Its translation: CASSLRPGLGRTDTQYF.

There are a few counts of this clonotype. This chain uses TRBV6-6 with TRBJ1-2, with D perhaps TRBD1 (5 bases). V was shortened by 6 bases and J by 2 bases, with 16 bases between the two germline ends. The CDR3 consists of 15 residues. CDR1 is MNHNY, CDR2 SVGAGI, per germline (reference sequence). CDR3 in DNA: TGTGCCAGCAGCCCGCCCCGCAGGGCAAACTATGGCTACACCTTC. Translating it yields CASSPPRRANYGYTF.

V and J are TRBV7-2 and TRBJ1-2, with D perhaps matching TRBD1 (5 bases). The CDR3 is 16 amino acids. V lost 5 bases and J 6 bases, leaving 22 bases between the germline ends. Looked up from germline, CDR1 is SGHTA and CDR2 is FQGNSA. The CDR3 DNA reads TGTGCCAGCAGCCCCGCAGGCAGGGTGGATGACCATGGCTACACCTTC. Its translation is CASSPAGRVDDHGYTF.

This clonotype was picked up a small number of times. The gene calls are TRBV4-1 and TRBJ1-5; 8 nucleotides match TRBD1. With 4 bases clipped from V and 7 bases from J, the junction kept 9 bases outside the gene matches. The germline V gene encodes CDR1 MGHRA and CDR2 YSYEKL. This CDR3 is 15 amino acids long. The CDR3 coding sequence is TGCGCCAGCAGCCCGGAGACAGGGGCCGGACAGCCCCAGCATTTT. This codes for CASSPETGAGQPQHF.

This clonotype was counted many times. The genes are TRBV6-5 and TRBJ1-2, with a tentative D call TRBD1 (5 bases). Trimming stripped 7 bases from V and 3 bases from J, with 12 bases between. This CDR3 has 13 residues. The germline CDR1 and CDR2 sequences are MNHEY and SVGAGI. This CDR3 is CASMSEQDYGYTF. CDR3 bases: TGTGCCAGCATGTCAGAACAGGACTATGGCTACACCTTC.

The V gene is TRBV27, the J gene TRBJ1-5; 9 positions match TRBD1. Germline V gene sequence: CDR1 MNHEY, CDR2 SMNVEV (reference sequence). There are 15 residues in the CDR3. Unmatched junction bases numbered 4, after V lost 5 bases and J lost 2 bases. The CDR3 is CASSLQGAGNQPQHF. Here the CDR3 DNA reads TGTGCCAGCAGTCTACAGGGGGCCGGCAATCAGCCCCAGCATTTT.

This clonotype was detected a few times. The CDR3 DNA reads TGTGCCAGCAGTTTCCACAGTGGTTATCGAGAAAAACTGTTTTTT. Its protein is CASSFHSGYREKLFF. The chain employs TRBV27 and TRBJ1-4; D remains unclear. V lost 3 bases to trimming and J lost 8 bases, with 16 bases between them. Germline V gene lookup returns CDR1 MNHEY and CDR2 SMNVEV (reference sequence). This CDR3 contains 15 residues.

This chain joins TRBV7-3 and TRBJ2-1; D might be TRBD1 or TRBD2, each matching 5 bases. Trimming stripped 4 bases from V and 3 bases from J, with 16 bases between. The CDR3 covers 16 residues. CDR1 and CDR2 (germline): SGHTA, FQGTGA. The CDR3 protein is CASSSPGQVVYNEQFF. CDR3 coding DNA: TGTGCCAGCAGCTCGCCGGGGCAAGTCGTCTACAATGAGCAGTTCTTC.

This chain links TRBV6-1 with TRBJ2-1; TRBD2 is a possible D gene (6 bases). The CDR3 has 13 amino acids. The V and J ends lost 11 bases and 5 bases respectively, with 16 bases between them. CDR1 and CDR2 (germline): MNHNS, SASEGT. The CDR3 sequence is CAARSSANNEQFF. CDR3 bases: TGTGCCGCACGGTCTAGCGCAAACAATGAGCAGTTCTTC.

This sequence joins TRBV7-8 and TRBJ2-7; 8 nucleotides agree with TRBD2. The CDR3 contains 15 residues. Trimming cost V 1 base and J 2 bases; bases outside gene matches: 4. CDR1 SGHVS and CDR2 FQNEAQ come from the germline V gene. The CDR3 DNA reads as TGTGCCAGCAGCTTAGAGCGGGGGCCGACCTACGAGCAGTACTTC. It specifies CASSLERGPTYEQYF. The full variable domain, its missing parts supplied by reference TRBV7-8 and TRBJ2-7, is GAGVSQSPRYKVAKRGQDVALRCDPISGHVSLFWYQQALGQGPEFLTYFQNEAQLDKSGLPSDRFFAERPEGSVSTLKIQRTQQEDSAVYLCASSLERGPTYEQYFGPGTRLTVT.

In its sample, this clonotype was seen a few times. The CDR3 is CASSLAGALAGANVLTF. CDR3 nucleotide sequence: TGCGCCAGCAGCTTGGCAGGGGCCCTCGCTGGGGCCAACGTCCTGACTTTC. The chain is built from TRBV5-1 and TRBJ2-6, with D possibly being TRBD1 (6 bases). The CDR3 contains 17 residues. From germline, CDR1 is SGHRS and CDR2 YFSETQ. Trimming pared 0 bases from V and 2 bases from J, leaving 12 bases between.

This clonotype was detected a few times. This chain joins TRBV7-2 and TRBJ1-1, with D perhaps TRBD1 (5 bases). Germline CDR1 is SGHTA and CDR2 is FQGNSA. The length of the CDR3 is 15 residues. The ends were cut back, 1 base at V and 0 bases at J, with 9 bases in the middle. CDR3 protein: CASSLGTRLNTEAFF. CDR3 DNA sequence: TGTGCCAGCAGCTTAGGGACAAGGCTGAACACTGAAGCTTTCTTT.

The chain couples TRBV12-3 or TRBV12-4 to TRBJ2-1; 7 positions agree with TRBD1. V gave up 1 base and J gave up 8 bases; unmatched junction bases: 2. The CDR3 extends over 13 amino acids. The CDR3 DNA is TGTGCCAGCAGTTTAGACAGGGGAGATGAGCAGTTCTTC. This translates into CASSLDRGDEQFF.

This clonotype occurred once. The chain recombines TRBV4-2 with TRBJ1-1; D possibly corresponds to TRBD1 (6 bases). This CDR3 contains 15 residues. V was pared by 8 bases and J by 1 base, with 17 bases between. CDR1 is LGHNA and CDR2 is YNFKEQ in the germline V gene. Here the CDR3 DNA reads TGTGCCAGCGGGTCTGGGGGGGCTACGAACACTGAAGCTTTCTTT. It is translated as CASGSGGATNTEAFF.

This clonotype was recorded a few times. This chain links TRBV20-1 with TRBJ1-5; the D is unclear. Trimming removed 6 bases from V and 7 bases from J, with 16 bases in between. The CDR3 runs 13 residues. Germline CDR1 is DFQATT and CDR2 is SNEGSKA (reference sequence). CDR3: CSAGSGSWQPQHF. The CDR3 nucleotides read TGCAGTGCAGGGTCTGGGTCTTGGCAGCCCCAGCATTTT.

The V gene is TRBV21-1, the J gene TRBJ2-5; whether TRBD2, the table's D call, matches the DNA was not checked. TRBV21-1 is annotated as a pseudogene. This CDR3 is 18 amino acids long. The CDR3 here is CASSGCGGGVSLIETQYF. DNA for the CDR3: TGTGCCAGCAGTGGTTGTGGCGGGGGGGTTTCTCTCATAGAGACCCAGTACTTC.

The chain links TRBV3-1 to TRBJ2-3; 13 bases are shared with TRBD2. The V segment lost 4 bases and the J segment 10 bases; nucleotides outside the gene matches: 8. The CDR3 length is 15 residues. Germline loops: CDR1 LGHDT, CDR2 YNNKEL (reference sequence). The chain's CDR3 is CASSRGTSGVHAQYF. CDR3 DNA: TGTGCCAGCAGCCGAGGGACTAGCGGGGTACATGCGCAGTATTTT.

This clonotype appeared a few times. CDR3 coding DNA: TGCGCCAGCAGCCGACAGGGGGGCCAGAACACTGAAGCTTTCTTT. As protein: CASSRQGGQNTEAFF. The chain joins TRBV5-1 to TRBJ1-1, with 9 bases that match TRBD1. The germline V gene encodes CDR1 SGHRS and CDR2 YFSETQ. V was pared by 4 bases and J by 1 base, with 5 bases of the junction left unmatched. The CDR3 runs 15 residues.

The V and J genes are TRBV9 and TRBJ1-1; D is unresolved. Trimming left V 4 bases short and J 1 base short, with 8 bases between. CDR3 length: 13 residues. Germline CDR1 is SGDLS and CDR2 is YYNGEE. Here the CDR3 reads CASSPVSNTEAFF. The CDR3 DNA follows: TGTGCCAGCAGCCCCGTTTCGAACACTGAAGCTTTCTTT.

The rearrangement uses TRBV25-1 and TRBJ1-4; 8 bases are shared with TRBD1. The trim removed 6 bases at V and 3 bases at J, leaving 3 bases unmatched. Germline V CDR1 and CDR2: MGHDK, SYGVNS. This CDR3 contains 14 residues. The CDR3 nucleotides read TGTGCCAGCAGCAGACAGGGGTCTAATGAAAAACTGTTTTTT. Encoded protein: CASSRQGSNEKLFF.

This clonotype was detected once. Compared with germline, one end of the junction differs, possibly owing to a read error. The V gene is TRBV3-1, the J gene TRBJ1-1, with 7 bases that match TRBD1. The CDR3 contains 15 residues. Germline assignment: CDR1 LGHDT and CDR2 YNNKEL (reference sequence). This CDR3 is CAGSLQGVMNTEAFF. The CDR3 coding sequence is TGTGCCGGCAGCCTCCAGGGGGTAATGAACACTGAAGCTTTCTTT.

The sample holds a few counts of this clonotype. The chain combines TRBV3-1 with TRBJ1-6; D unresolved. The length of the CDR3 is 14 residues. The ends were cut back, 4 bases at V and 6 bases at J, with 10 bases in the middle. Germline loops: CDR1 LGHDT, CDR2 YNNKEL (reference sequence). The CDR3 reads CASSPSGRNSPLHF. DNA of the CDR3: TGTGCCAGCAGCCCCTCAGGACGTAATTCACCCCTCCACTTT.

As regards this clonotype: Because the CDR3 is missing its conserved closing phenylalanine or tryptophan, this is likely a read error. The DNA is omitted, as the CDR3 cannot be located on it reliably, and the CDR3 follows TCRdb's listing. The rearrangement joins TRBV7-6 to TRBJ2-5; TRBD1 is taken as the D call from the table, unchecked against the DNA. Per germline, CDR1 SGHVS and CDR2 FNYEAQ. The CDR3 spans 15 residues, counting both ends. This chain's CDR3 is CASSSGTGGGYTFGS.

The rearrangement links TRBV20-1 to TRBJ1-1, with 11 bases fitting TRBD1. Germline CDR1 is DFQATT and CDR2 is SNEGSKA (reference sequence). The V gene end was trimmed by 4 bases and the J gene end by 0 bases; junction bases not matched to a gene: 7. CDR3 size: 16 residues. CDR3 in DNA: TGCAGTGCTACCGGGACAGGGGGGCGAATGAACACTGAAGCTTTCTTT. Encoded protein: CSATGTGGRMNTEAFF.

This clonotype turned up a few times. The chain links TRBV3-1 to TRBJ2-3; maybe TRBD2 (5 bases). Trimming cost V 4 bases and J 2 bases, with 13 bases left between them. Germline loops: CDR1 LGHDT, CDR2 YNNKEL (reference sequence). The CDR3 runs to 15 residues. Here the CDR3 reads CASSRGLTPTDTQYF. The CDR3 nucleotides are TGTGCCAGCAGCCGAGGACTTACCCCCACAGATACGCAGTATTTT.

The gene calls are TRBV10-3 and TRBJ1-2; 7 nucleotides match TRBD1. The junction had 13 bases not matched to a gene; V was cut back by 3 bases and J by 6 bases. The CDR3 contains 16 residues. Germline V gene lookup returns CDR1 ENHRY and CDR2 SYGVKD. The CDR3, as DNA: TGTGCCATCAGTGACGACAGGGCGGGAGGATCGGATGGCTACACCTTC. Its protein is CAISDDRAGGSDGYTF.

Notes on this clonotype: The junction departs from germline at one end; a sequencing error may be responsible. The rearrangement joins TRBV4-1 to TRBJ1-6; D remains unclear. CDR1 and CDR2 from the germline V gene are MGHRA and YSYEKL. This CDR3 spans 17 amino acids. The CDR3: CASSQVWTDSYNSPPHF. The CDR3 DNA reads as TGCGCCAGCAGCCAAGTTTGGACTGACTCCTATAATTCACCCCCCCACTTT.

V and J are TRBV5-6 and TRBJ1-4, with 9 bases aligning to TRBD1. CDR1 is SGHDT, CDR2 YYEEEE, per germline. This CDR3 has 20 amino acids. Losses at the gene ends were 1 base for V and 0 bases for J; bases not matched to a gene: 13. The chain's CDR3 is CASSLKGGRTGVATNEKLFF. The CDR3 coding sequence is TGTGCCAGCAGCTTGAAAGGAGGGCGGACAGGGGTCGCAACTAATGAAAAACTGTTTTTT.